Shown below are 2 T cell receptor beta chains from a single sample sequenced in a study of T cells in Graves' hyperthyroidism and ophthalmopathy. Amplified TCR beta CDR3 regions came from RNA transcripts. An initial round of RT-PCR targeting the TCR CDR3 relied on the HTBI primer set. MiXCR, applied by TCRdb to the multiplex PCR reads, yields one record per CDR3 protein. The sample lists fewer than 650,000 distinct CDR3 sequences, 14% occurring once. Sequenced material: blood. The receptors come from a young woman with Graves' ophthalmopathy.

This clonotype was counted only a few times. The junction and the germline gene differ at one end; a read error may be behind it. The chain is built from TRBV7-2 and TRBJ2-1; D is ambiguous. The CDR3 contains 14 residues. Germline CDR1 and CDR2: SGHTA and FQGNSA. Written as DNA, the CDR3 is TGTGCCAGCAGCTTAGCGGGATCCTACGATGAGCAGTTCTTC. As protein: CASSLAGSYDEQFF.

The rearrangement joins TRBV9 to TRBJ2-7, with TRBD1 matching 9 bases. The germline gives CDR1 SGDLS, CDR2 YYNGEE. The CDR3 consists of 13 residues. The ends lost 3 bases at V and 7 bases at J; junction bases unmatched: 5. The CDR3 region is CASSAGQGWEQYF. CDR3 nucleotide sequence: TGTGCCAGCAGCGCCGGACAGGGGTGGGAGCAGTACTTC. Supplemented by reference TRBV9 and TRBJ2-7, the full variable domain reads DSGVTQTPKHLITATGQRVTLRCSPRSGDLSVYWYQQSLDQGLQFLIQYYNGEERAKGNILERFSAQQFPDLHSELNLSSLELGDSALYFCASSAGQGWEQYFGPGTRLTVT.